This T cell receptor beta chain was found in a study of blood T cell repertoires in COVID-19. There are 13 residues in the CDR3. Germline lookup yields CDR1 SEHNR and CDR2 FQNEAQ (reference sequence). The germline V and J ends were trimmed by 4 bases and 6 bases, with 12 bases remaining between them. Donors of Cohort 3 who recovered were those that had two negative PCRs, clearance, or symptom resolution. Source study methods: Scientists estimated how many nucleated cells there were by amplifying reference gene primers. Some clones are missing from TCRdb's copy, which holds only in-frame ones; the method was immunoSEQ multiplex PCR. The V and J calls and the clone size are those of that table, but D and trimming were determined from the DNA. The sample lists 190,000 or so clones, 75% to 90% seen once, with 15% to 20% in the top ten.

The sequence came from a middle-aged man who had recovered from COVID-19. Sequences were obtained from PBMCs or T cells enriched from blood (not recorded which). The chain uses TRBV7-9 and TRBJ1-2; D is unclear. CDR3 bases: TGTGCCAGCAGCTCCAACGAGGGTGATGGCTACACCTTC. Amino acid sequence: CASSSNEGDGYTF.